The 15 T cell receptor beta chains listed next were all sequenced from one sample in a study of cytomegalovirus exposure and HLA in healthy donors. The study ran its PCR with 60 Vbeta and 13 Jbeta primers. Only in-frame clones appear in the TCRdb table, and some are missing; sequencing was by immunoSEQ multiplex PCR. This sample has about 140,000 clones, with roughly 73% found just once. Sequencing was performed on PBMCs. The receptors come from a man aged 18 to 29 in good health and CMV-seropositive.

The chain's CDR3 is CASSRPNEKLFF. The CDR3 DNA reads as TGTGCCAGTAGTCGTCCGAATGAAAAACTGTTTTTT. The J gene is TRBJ1-4, the V gene TRBV19; D is unclear. The CDR3 sequence is 12 residues long. CDR1 and CDR2 from the germline V gene are LNHDA and SQIVND (reference sequence). The V and J ends lost 5 bases and 5 bases respectively, with 6 bases between them.

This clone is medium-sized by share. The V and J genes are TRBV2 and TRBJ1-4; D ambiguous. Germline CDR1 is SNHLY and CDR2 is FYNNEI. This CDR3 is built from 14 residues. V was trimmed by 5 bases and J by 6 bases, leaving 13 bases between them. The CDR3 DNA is TGTGCCAGCAGTTCCCTACGGGGTGATGAAAAACTGTTTTTT. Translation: CASSSLRGDEKLFF. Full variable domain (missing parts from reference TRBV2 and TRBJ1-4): EPEVTQTPSHQVTQMGQEVILRCVPISNHLYFYWYRQILGQKVEFLVSFYNNEISEKSEIFDDQFSVERPDGSNFTLKIRSTKLEDSAMYFCASSSLRGDEKLFFGSGTQLSVL.

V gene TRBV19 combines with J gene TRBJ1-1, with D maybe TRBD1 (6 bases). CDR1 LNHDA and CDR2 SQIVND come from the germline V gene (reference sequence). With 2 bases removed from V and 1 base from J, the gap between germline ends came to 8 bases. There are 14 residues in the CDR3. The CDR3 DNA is TGTGCCAGTAGTATACAGGGGAGGAACACTGAAGCTTTCTTT. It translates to CASSIQGRNTEAFF.

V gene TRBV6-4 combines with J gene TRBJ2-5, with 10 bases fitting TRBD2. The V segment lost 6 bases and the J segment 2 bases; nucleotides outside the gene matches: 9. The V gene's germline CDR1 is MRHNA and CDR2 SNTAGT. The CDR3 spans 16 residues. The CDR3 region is CASSPGLAYVQETQYF. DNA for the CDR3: TGTGCCAGCAGCCCGGGACTAGCGTATGTACAAGAGACCCAGTACTTC.

As DNA, the CDR3 is TGTGCCAGCGGCAGGGGGGTTGCGCAGACCCAGTACTTC. Protein product: CASGRGVAQTQYF. This chain links TRBV27 with TRBJ2-5; a weak D match, TRBD1 (7 bases). The CDR3 runs 13 residues. Trimming left V 8 bases short and J 6 bases short, with 16 bases between. Looked up from germline, CDR1 is MNHEY and CDR2 is SMNVEV (reference sequence).

CDR3 sequence: CASRSGQGSYEQYF. The CDR3 DNA reads TGTGCCAGCCGTTCGGGACAGGGCAGTTACGAGCAGTACTTC. V usage is TRBV6-1 and J usage is TRBJ2-7; 9 bases fit TRBD1. Per germline, CDR1 MNHNS and CDR2 SASEGT. This CDR3 is 14 amino acids long. The trim removed 8 bases at V and 4 bases at J, leaving 9 bases unmatched.

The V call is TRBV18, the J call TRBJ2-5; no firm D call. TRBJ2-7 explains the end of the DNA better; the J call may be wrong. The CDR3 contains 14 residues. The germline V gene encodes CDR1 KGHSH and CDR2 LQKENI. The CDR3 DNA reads TGTGCCAGCCCAAACCGACATCCCCCCTACGAGCAGTACTTC. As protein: CASPNRHPPYEQYF.

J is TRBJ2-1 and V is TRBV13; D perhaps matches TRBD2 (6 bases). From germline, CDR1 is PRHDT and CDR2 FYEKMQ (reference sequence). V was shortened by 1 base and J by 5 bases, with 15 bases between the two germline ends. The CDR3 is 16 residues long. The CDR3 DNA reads TGTGCCAGCAGCTTAGTTGGGGGAGGCTACCACAATGAGCAGTTCTTC. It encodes CASSLVGGGYHNEQFF.

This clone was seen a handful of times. The CDR3 is CASSWQGDGYTF. DNA for the CDR3: TGTGCCAGCAGTTGGCAGGGTGATGGCTACACCTTC. This rearrangement joins TRBV2 to TRBJ1-2; D might be TRBD1 (5 bases). The CDR3 has 12 amino acids. Germline loops: CDR1 SNHLY, CDR2 FYNNEI. V was cut by 5 bases and J by 6 bases, with 10 bases left in between. Full variable domain (missing parts from reference TRBV2 and TRBJ1-2): EPEVTQTPSHQVTQMGQEVILRCVPISNHLYFYWYRQILGQKVEFLVSFYNNEISEKSEIFDDQFSVERPDGSNFTLKIRSTKLEDSAMYFCASSWQGDGYTFGSGTRLTVV.

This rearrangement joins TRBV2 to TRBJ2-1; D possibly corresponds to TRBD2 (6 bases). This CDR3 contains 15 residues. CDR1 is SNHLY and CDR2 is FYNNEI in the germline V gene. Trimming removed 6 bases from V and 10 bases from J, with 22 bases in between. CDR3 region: CASRSSGSSEREQFF. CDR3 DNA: TGTGCCAGCAGGAGCTCCGGGTCTAGCGAGCGAGAGCAGTTCTTC.

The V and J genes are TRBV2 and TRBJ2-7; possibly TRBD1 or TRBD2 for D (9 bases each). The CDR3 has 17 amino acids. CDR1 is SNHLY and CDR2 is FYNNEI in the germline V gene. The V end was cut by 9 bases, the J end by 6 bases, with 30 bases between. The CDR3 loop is CARSQDRGASGTVEQYF. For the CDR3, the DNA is TGTGCCAGGAGCCAAGACAGGGGGGCTAGCGGGACTGTCGAGCAGTACTTC.

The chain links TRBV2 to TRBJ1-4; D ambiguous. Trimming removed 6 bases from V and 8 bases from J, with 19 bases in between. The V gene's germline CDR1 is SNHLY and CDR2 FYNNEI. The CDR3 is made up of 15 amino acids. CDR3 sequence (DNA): TGTGCCAGCAGCAATCCATGGGGAGAGGAGGAAAAACTGTTTTTT. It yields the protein CASSNPWGEEEKLFF.

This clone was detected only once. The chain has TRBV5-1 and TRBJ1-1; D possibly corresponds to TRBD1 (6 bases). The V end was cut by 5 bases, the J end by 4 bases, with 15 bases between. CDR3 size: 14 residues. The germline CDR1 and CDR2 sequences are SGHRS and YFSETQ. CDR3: CASSIQGEITEAFF. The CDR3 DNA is TGCGCCAGCAGTATACAGGGAGAAATCACTGAAGCTTTCTTT.

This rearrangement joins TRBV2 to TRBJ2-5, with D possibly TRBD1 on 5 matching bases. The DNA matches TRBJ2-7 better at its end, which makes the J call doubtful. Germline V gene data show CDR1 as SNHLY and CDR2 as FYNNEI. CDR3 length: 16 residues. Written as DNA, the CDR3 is TGTGCCAGCAGTGAAGCGGGCGACAGATTTGGTTACGAGCAGTACTTC. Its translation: CASSEAGDRFGYEQYF.

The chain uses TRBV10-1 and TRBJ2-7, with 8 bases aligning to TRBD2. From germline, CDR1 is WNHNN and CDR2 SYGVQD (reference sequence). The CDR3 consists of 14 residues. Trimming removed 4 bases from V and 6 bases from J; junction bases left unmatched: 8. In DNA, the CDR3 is TGCGCCAGCAGTGGCCCCGGACTAGCAAGCGAGCAGTACTTC. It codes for CASSGPGLASEQYF.